These 22 T cell receptor beta chains originate from one sample sequenced in a study of early T cells in non-severe SARS-CoV-2 infection. One entry per CDR3 protein results from TCRdb running MiXCR on the 5' RACE reads. The sample yields about 50,000 distinct CDR3 sequences, 6.2% seen once. The specimen comprised whole blood, sampled at baseline. The receptor source for this set is an adult who was a healthcare worker with PCR-confirmed SARS-CoV-2 infection or an uninfected control (not recorded which).

This clonotype has ten or more counts. The genes are TRBV6-2 or TRBV6-3 and TRBJ2-5; D may be TRBD2 (5 bases). The CDR3 runs 15 residues. Trimming shortened V by 5 bases and J by 5 bases, and 18 bases separated the two germline ends. Germline-derived CDR1 and CDR2 are MNHEY and SVGEGT. The CDR3, as DNA: TGTGCCAGCAGTGAAAGAGGGCTTTATCCGGAGACCCAGTACTTC. Its protein is CASSERGLYPETQYF.

Ten or more counts support this clonotype. The V and J genes are TRBV7-2 and TRBJ2-7; no definite D call. From germline, CDR1 is SGHTA and CDR2 FQGNSA. V lost 5 bases to trimming and J lost 6 bases, with 11 bases between them. The CDR3 is 12 residues long. The CDR3 DNA follows: TGTGCCAGCAGCCTAGGGCCCTCCGAGCAGTACTTC. This sequence encodes CASSLGPSEQYF.

The chain combines TRBV19 with TRBJ1-5; D gene ambiguous. CDR1 is LNHDA, CDR2 SQIVND, per germline (reference sequence). Trimming left V 4 bases short and J 2 bases short, with 9 bases between. CDR3 length: 14 residues. Here the CDR3 DNA reads TGTGCCAGTAGTAAAGGGAACGGCAATCAGCCCCAGCATTTT. Protein product: CASSKGNGNQPQHF.

This chain connects TRBV11-2 to TRBJ2-1; 7 bases map to TRBD2. V lost 5 bases, J lost 8 bases, and 12 bases stayed unmatched. Germline assignment: CDR1 SGHAT and CDR2 FQNNGV. The CDR3 runs to 15 residues. CDR3 amino acids: CASSARLAAIHEQFF. The CDR3 nucleotides read TGTGCCAGCAGCGCCCGACTAGCAGCAATTCATGAGCAGTTCTTC. The variable domain in full, completed from reference TRBV11-2 and TRBJ2-1, reads EAGVAQSPRYKIIEKRQSVAFWCNPISGHATLYWYQQILGQGPKLLIQFQNNGVVDDSQLPKDRFSAERLKGVDSTLKIQPAKLEDSAVYLCASSARLAAIHEQFFGPGTRLTVL.

This clonotype came up many times. This chain connects TRBV7-9 to TRBJ2-7; D is uncertain. Germline lookup yields CDR1 SEHNR and CDR2 FQNEAQ (reference sequence). This CDR3 has 14 residues. The V end lost 1 base, the J end lost 1 base, and 8 bases lay between the germline ends. The CDR3 sequence: CASSLGTVSYEQYF. The CDR3 coding sequence is TGTGCCAGCAGCTTAGGAACGGTGTCCTACGAGCAGTACTTC.

CDR3 protein: CASGAGLSTDTQYF. The CDR3 DNA reads TGTGCTAGTGGGGCGGGACTCTCCACAGATACGCAGTATTTT. The chain links TRBV12-5 to TRBJ2-3; perhaps TRBD2 as D (6 bases). The V end was cut by 6 bases, the J end by 2 bases, with 12 bases between. Germline V gives CDR1 LGHNT, CDR2 FRNRAP. The CDR3 length is 14 residues.

The table lists this clonotype with many counts. V usage is TRBV7-8 and J usage is TRBJ1-5, with TRBD1 identical over 7 bases. V lost 9 bases and J lost 2; bases outside the gene matches: 1. CDR3 length: 12 residues. CDR1 SGHVS and CDR2 FQNEAQ come from the germline V gene. The CDR3 bases are TGTGCCAGTGGGACAGGCAATCAGCCCCAGCATTTT. The encoded protein is CASGTGNQPQHF.

This clonotype was detected many times. V gene TRBV15 combines with J gene TRBJ2-4; D unclear. This CDR3 spans 15 amino acids. With 0 bases removed from V and 3 bases from J, the gap between germline ends came to 9 bases. Germline CDR1 is LNHNV and CDR2 is YYDKDF (reference sequence). The CDR3 coding sequence is TGTGCCACCAGCAGAGAGCGGACGGTCAAAAACATTCAGTACTTC. Translation gives CATSRERTVKNIQYF.

V and J are TRBV24-1 and TRBJ2-5; D possibly corresponds to TRBD1 (6 bases). Germline lookup yields CDR1 KGHDR and CDR2 SFDVKD. The V end was cut by 12 bases, the J end by 0 bases, with 22 bases between. The CDR3 spans 16 residues. CDR3 DNA: TGTGCCTCGAGATCCACAGGGTACTTGTACCAAGAGACCCAGTACTTC. This gives the protein CASRSTGYLYQETQYF.

This chain uses TRBV27 with TRBJ2-1, with 7 positions matching TRBD2. Losses at the gene ends were 4 bases for V and 1 base for J; bases not matched to a gene: 7. The CDR3 has 16 amino acids. Germline CDR1 MNHEY, CDR2 SMNVEV (reference sequence). CDR3: CASSSLGGGSYNEQFF. The CDR3 bases are TGTGCCAGCAGTTCCCTCGGGGGAGGGTCCTACAATGAGCAGTTCTTC.

J is TRBJ2-6 and V is TRBV7-6, with D unresolved. This CDR3 is 15 amino acids long. Trimming took off 1 base at V and 1 base at J, with 5 bases between the two ends. Germline V gene lookup returns CDR1 SGHVS and CDR2 FNYEAQ. This CDR3 is CASSLGGSGANVLTF. The DNA of the CDR3 is TGTGCCAGCAGCTTAGGGGGATCTGGGGCCAACGTCCTGACTTTC.

This clonotype was observed at least ten times. The chain carries TRBV29-1 and TRBJ2-1, with D perhaps matching TRBD2 (6 bases). This CDR3 is 20 amino acids long. Germline V gene lookup returns CDR1 SQVTM and CDR2 ANQGSEA. V was pared by 4 bases and J by 10 bases, with 38 bases between. CDR3 loop: CSVVGRTIFELELDGREQFF. The CDR3 region has the DNA TGCAGCGTTGTTGGCAGGACTATTTTCGAACTCGAACTCGATGGTCGGGAGCAGTTCTTC.

This clonotype has a handful of counts. The chain uses TRBV29-1 and TRBJ2-2, with D tentatively TRBD1 (6 bases). This CDR3 comprises 13 residues. CDR1 and CDR2 (germline): SQVTM, ANQGSEA. Deletions cut 7 bases from V and 4 bases from J, with 13 bases between. The CDR3 spells CSARDIRTGELFF. CDR3 nucleotides: TGCAGCGCACGGGACATTCGCACCGGGGAGCTGTTTTTT.

The chain carries TRBV6-6 and TRBJ2-7, with a weak D call TRBD2 (7 bases). Trimming cost V 3 bases and J 3 bases, with 9 bases left between them. The CDR3 contains 13 residues. CDR1 is MNHNY, CDR2 SVGAGI, per germline (reference sequence). CDR3 coding DNA: TGTGCCAGCAGTTATAGGGGGGGCTACGAGCAGTACTTC. Translation: CASSYRGGYEQYF.

Comments on this clonotype: A much larger clone differs from this one at a single base, so this may be a read error. The conserved final phenylalanine or tryptophan is absent from the CDR3, which likely points to a read error. This chain joins TRBV12-3 or TRBV12-4 and TRBJ1-2, with D possibly being TRBD1 (6 bases). Between the trimmed V and J ends, which lost 5 bases and 8 bases, there was a span of 9 bases. The CDR3 has 11 residues. The CDR3 sequence: CASSPDRGYTL. In DNA, the CDR3 is TGTGCCAGCAGTCCCGACAGGGGCTACACCTTG.

This clonotype appeared a few times. The chain has TRBV28 and TRBJ1-2; no reliable D call. The germline V gene encodes CDR1 MDHEN and CDR2 SYDVKM. The CDR3 is 12 amino acids. Trimming removed 5 bases at V and 8 bases at J, with 12 bases between. The CDR3 bases are TGTGCCAGCAGTCCCCAATGGAGGGGCTACACCTTC. Translation gives CASSPQWRGYTF.

This clonotype was detected many times. This rearrangement joins TRBV5-1 to TRBJ1-1; 7 bases are shared with TRBD1. V trimming: 2 bases; J trimming: 2 bases; junction bases outside the gene matches: 6. CDR3 size: 15 residues. The germline V gene has CDR1 SGHRS and CDR2 YFSETQ. The CDR3 DNA is TGCGCCAGCAGCTTAACCCGGGACAGCAACACTGAAGCTTTCTTT. Its protein is CASSLTRDSNTEAFF.

CDR3 in amino acids: CASSPGRSYGYTF. For the CDR3, the DNA is TGTGCCAGCAGTCCAGGACGGTCCTATGGCTACACCTTC. The chain combines TRBV12-3 or TRBV12-4 with TRBJ1-2; D remains unclear. V dropped 5 bases and J dropped 4 bases, with 11 bases sitting between them. This CDR3 has 13 amino acids.

This clonotype was found a few times. The chain links TRBV6-1 to TRBJ1-1; D unresolved. The CDR3 has 14 residues. Trimming cost V 7 bases and J 4 bases, with 16 bases left between them. The V gene's germline CDR1 is MNHNS and CDR2 SASEGT. Written as DNA, the CDR3 is TGTGCCAGCATTCGGGAACCCTCAGGCACTGAAGCTTTCTTT. Its protein product is CASIREPSGTEAFF.

The V call is TRBV28, the J call TRBJ2-3; the match to TRBD2 covers 11 bases. The V gene's germline CDR1 is MDHEN and CDR2 SYDVKM. The CDR3 contains 14 residues. Trimming cost V 8 bases and J 3 bases; bases outside gene matches: 4. The DNA of the CDR3 is TGTGCCAGCCGGACTAGCGGGCCGACAGATACGCAGTATTTT. This translates into CASRTSGPTDTQYF. Supplemented by reference TRBV28 and TRBJ2-3, the full variable domain reads DVKVTQSSRYLVKRTGEKVFLECVQDMDHENMFWYRQDPGLGLRLIYFSYDVKMKEKGDIPEGYSVSREKKERFSLILESASTNQTSMYLCASRTSGPTDTQYFGPGTRLTVL.

The chain carries TRBV5-1 and TRBJ1-4; D unclear. This CDR3 spans 13 amino acids. V lost 4 bases to trimming and J lost 4 bases, with 8 bases between them. Germline V CDR1 and CDR2: SGHRS, YFSETQ. The CDR3 spells CASSPVLNEKLFF. The CDR3 nucleotides read TGCGCCAGCAGCCCTGTACTTAATGAAAAACTGTTTTTT.

This clonotype has only a few counts. V usage is TRBV2 and J usage is TRBJ1-1; no clear D gene. Trimming removed 4 bases from V and 1 base from J, with 13 bases in between. Germline V gene sequence: CDR1 SNHLY, CDR2 FYNNEI. CDR3 length: 15 residues. The CDR3 reads CASSVGRRQNTEAFF. The CDR3 DNA follows: TGTGCCAGCAGTGTGGGTAGGCGACAGAACACTGAAGCTTTCTTT.